This T cell receptor (beta chain) was identified in a study of cytomegalovirus exposure and HLA in healthy donors. Points from the study as a whole: It was 150 to 200 TCR beta chains that were listed as cytomegalovirus-associated.

With regard to this clone: Its matching antigen is unknown.

The trim removed 6 bases at V and 6 bases at J, leaving 7 bases unmatched. The CDR3 length is 13 residues. The germline CDR1 and CDR2 sequences are MNHEY and SVGAGI. PCR was performed using 60 Vbeta and 13 Jbeta primers. Sequencing used immunoSEQ multiplex PCR; TCRdb keeps in-frame clones, though not all of them. The table records 73,000 or so clones, around 77% of them present only once. The clonotype comes from a man aged 45 to 65 in good health and CMV-seronegative. The V call is TRBV6-5, the J call TRBJ2-7, with 8 bases identical to TRBD1. The sample taken for sequencing was PBMCs. CDR3 amino acids: CASRQGQGREQYF. CDR3 in DNA: TGTGCCAGCAGACAAGGACAGGGTCGCGAGCAGTACTTC.